The 21 T cell receptor beta chains in this list originate from one sample, sequenced in a study of monozygotic twins with inflammatory bowel disease. One entry per CDR3 protein, without DNA, is what TCRdb gives after re-calling the 5' RACE reads. The table lists 200,000 to 250,000 distinct CDR3 sequences. Sequencing was carried out using blood. These receptors originate from a human donor with ulcerative colitis or Crohn's disease, or a healthy co-twin of an affected twin (not recorded which).

The V gene is TRBV7-2, the J gene TRBJ2-2. The germline CDR1 and CDR2 sequences are SGHTA and FQGNSA. The CDR3 totals 15 residues. CDR3 loop: CASSLRAANTGELFF.

The J gene is TRBJ2-3, the V gene TRBV5-1; the D call from TCRdb, TRBD2, cannot be confirmed without DNA. The CDR3 sequence is 16 residues long. CDR1 is SGHRS and CDR2 is YFSETQ in the germline V gene. The CDR3 sequence is CASSLVLAGARDTQYF. The variable domain in full, with the rest retrieved from reference TRBV5-1 and TRBJ2-3, is KAGVTQTPRYLIKTRGQQVTLSCSPISGHRSVSWYQQTPGQGLQFLFEYFSETQRNKGNFPGRFSGRQFSNSRSEMNVSTLELGDSALYLCASSLVLAGARDTQYFGPGTRLTVL.

The chain carries TRBV19 and TRBJ1-2. This CDR3 has 15 residues. The V gene's germline CDR1 is LNHDA and CDR2 SQIVND (reference sequence). This CDR3 is CASSIAGRVGYGYTF. Drawing the rest from reference TRBV19 and TRBJ1-2, the complete variable domain is DGGITQSPKYLFRKEGQNVTLSCEQNLNHDAMYWYRQDPGQGLRLIYYSQIVNDFQKGDIAEGYSVSREKKESFPLTVTSAQKNPTAFYLCASSIAGRVGYGYTFGSGTRLTVV.

J is TRBJ1-1 and V is TRBV11-1. The germline V gene encodes CDR1 SGHAT and CDR2 FQDESV (reference sequence). CDR3 size: 13 residues. CDR3 protein: CASSLVTGTEAFF.

The CDR3: CASSRGGESNQPQHF. The V call is TRBV6-1, the J call TRBJ1-5; TCRdb picks TRBD1, but there is no DNA to check that call. Per germline, CDR1 MNHNS and CDR2 SASEGT. The length of the CDR3 is 15 residues.

CDR3 protein: CASTRGQGAVNSPLHF. This chain connects TRBV2 to TRBJ1-6; the D gene TCRdb calls, TRBD1, cannot be checked with no DNA. This CDR3 spans 16 amino acids. Germline V CDR1 and CDR2: SNHLY, FYNNEI.

This chain uses TRBV10-3 with TRBJ2-2; without DNA, the TCRdb call of TRBD2 cannot be checked. The germline CDR1 and CDR2 sequences are ENHRY and SYGVKD. CDR3 size: 16 residues. The CDR3 reads CAISEGSGPHTGELFF.

The chain has TRBV3-1 and TRBJ2-3. This CDR3 has 15 residues. In germline, CDR1 is LGHDT, CDR2 YNNKEL (reference sequence). The chain's CDR3 is CASSLRSTSTDTQYF.

V is TRBV7-2 and J is TRBJ2-7; TCRdb picks TRBD1, but there is no DNA to check that call. The V gene's germline CDR1 is SGHTA and CDR2 FQGNSA. This CDR3 contains 14 residues. Here the CDR3 reads CASSLNGPLGEQYF.

The chain uses TRBV6-6 and TRBJ1-1; TCRdb's D call, TRBD1, is unchecked because there is no DNA. Germline values: CDR1 MNHNY, CDR2 SVGAGI (reference sequence). There are 13 residues in the CDR3. CDR3 residues: CASTRGGYTEAFF.

V and J are TRBV5-1 and TRBJ2-1. The CDR3 length is 14 residues. Per germline, CDR1 SGHRS and CDR2 YFSETQ. CDR3 amino acids: CASSTRTDYNEQFF.

The chain recombines TRBV14 with TRBJ1-2; lacking DNA, the TRBD1 call made by TCRdb goes unchecked. Looked up from germline, CDR1 is SGHDN and CDR2 is FVKESK. The CDR3 sequence is 14 residues long. The CDR3 sequence is CASSAGTSNYGYTF.

The V gene is TRBV5-1, the J gene TRBJ2-3; the D call from TCRdb, TRBD1, cannot be confirmed without DNA. This CDR3 has 17 residues. The V gene's germline CDR1 is SGHRS and CDR2 YFSETQ. The CDR3 loop is CASSSRGDSRGADTQYF. The full variable domain, completed using reference TRBV5-1 and TRBJ2-3, is KAGVTQTPRYLIKTRGQQVTLSCSPISGHRSVSWYQQTPGQGLQFLFEYFSETQRNKGNFPGRFSGRQFSNSRSEMNVSTLELGDSALYLCASSSRGDSRGADTQYFGPGTRLTVL.

The chain is built from TRBV18 and TRBJ2-7. The length of the CDR3 is 13 residues. The germline CDR1 and CDR2 sequences are KGHSH and LQKENI. CDR3 amino acids: CASSPDGSYEQYF.

The chain joins TRBV20-1 to TRBJ2-6. CDR1 is DFQATT, CDR2 SNEGSKA, per germline (reference sequence). The CDR3 totals 13 residues. CDR3 residues: CSASLSGANVLTF.

The V gene is TRBV10-3, the J gene TRBJ1-1. CDR1 is ENHRY, CDR2 SYGVKD, per germline. This CDR3 spans 12 amino acids. The CDR3 sequence: CAISDDNTEAFF.

The rearrangement joins TRBV5-1 to TRBJ2-2; the TRBD1 assignment by TCRdb is unverifiable without DNA. This CDR3 has 15 residues. In germline, CDR1 is SGHRS, CDR2 YFSETQ. The CDR3: CASSSAGGAQRELFF.

The chain employs TRBV20-1 and TRBJ2-7; checking the TCRdb D call of TRBD1 is not possible without DNA. CDR3 size: 16 residues. The V gene's germline CDR1 is DFQATT and CDR2 SNEGSKA (reference sequence). The CDR3 protein is CSARDPLSGGEDEQYF.

The chain is built from TRBV5-1 and TRBJ2-7; absent DNA, TCRdb's TRBD2 call cannot be checked. The germline V gene encodes CDR1 SGHRS and CDR2 YFSETQ. This CDR3 contains 13 residues. The CDR3 sequence: CASSLVVYGEQYF.

This chain uses TRBV10-3 with TRBJ2-1; there is no DNA to check the TCRdb D call of TRBD1. The CDR3 spans 15 residues. Germline CDR1 ENHRY, CDR2 SYGVKD. Here the CDR3 reads CAIRDRQGPGNEQFF.

This rearrangement joins TRBV20-1 to TRBJ2-7; checking the TCRdb D call of TRBD2 is not possible without DNA. The CDR3 consists of 12 residues. Germline V lookup: CDR1 DFQATT, CDR2 SNEGSKA (reference sequence). CDR3 region: CSARSRPNEQYF.